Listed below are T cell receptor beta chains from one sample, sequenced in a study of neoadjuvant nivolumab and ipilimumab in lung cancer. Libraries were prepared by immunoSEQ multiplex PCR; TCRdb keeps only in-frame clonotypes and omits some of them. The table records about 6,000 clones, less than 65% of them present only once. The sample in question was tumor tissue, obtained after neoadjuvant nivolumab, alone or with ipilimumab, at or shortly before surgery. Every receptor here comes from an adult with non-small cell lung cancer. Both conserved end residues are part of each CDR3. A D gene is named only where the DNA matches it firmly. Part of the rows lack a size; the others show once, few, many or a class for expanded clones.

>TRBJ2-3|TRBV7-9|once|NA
CASSLGTATDTQYF
TGTGCCAGCAGCTTAGGGACAGCGACAGATACGCAGTATTTT
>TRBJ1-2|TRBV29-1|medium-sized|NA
CSVEDSSYGYTF
TGCAGCGTTGAAGACAGCTCTTATGGCTACACCTTC
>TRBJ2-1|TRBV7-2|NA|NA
CASSFTGGAAHEQFF
TGTGCCAGCAGCTTTACCGGCGGTGCAGCCCATGAGCAGTTCTTC
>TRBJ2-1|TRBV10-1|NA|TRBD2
CASSDGLAGGSPYNEQFF
TGCGCCAGCAGTGACGGACTAGCGGGAGGGTCACCCTACAATGAGCAGTTCTTC
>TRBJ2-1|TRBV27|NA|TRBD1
CASSWDRGSNEQFF
TGTGCCAGCAGTTGGGACAGGGGTTCCAATGAGCAGTTCTTC
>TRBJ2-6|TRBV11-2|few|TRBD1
CASSLTGVSGANVLTF
TGTGCCAGCAGCTTGACAGGGGTCTCTGGGGCCAACGTCCTGACTTTC
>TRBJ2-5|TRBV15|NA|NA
CATSRDKGETQYF
TGTGCCACCAGCAGAGATAAGGGGGAGACCCAGTACTTC
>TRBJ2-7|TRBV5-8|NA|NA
CASSSRTRNHEQYF
TGTGCCAGCAGCTCCCGCACGAGGAACCACGAGCAGTACTTC
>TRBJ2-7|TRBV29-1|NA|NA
CSVELGSYEQYF
TGCAGCGTTGAACTTGGCTCCTACGAGCAGTACTTC
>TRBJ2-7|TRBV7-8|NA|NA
CASSTGPDYEQYF
TGTGCCAGCAGCACGGGACCGGACTACGAGCAGTACTTC
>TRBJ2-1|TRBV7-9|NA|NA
CASSLSGEGDEQFF
TGTGCCAGCAGCTTATCGGGAGAGGGAGATGAGCAGTTCTTC
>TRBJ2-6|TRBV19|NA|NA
CASLPGQSSGANVLTF
TGTGCCAGCCTCCCGGGACAATCCTCTGGGGCCAACGTCCTGACTTTC
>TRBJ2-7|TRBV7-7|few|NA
CASSLGGRLAYEQYF
TGTGCCAGCAGCTTAGGGGGCCGGCTAGCGTACGAGCAGTACTTC
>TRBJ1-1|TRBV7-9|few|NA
CASSLTANTEAFF
TGTGCCAGCAGCTTAACGGCGAACACTGAAGCTTTCTTT
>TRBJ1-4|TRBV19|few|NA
CASSIGRGSNEKLFF
TGTGCCAGTAGTATCGGAAGGGGGTCTAATGAAAAACTGTTTTTT
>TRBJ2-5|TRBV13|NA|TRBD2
CASSLTSGSWETQYF
TGTGCCAGCAGCTTGACTAGCGGGAGTTGGGAGACCCAGTACTTC
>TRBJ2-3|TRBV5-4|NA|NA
CASSLLIGDTQYF
TGTGCCAGCAGCTTACTTATAGGGGATACGCAGTATTTT
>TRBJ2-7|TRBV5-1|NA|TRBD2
CASSTGLAGNEQYF
TGCGCCAGCAGCACGGGACTAGCGGGAAACGAGCAGTACTTC
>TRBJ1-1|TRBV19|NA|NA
CASTVNTEAFF
TGTGCCAGTACTGTGAACACTGAAGCTTTCTTT
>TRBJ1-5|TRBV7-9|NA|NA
CASSLGGETYSNQPQHF
TGTGCCAGCAGCTTAGGAGGGGAGACGTATAGCAATCAGCCCCAGCATTTT
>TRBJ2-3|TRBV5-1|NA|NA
CASSLGKLADTQYF
TGCGCCAGCAGCTTGGGTAAGCTGGCAGATACGCAGTATTTT
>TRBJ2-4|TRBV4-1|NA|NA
CASSQLQGNIQYF
TGCGCCAGCAGCCAGTTACAGGGTAACATTCAGTACTTC
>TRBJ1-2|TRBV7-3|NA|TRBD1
CASSPGQGAYGYTF
TGTGCCAGCAGCCCAGGACAGGGGGCCTATGGCTACACCTTC
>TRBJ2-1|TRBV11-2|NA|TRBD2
CASSLGTSGTREQFF
TGTGCCAGCAGCTTAGGCACTAGCGGGACTCGCGAGCAGTTCTTC
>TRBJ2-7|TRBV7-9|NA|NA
CASSHRDRNYEQYF
TGTGCCAGCAGCCACCGGGACCGGAACTACGAGCAGTACTTC
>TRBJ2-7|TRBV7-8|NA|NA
CASSWMEGSREQYF
TGTGCCAGCAGTTGGATGGAGGGATCTAGGGAGCAGTACTTC
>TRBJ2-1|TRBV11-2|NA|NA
CASSLLSTSYNEQFF
TGTGCCAGCAGCTTACTCAGTACCTCCTACAATGAGCAGTTCTTC
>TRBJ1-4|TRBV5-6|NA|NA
CASSDNKGANEKLFF
TGTGCCAGCAGCGACAATAAGGGGGCTAATGAAAAACTGTTTTTT
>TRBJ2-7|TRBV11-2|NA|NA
CASSLEVVYEQYF
TGTGCCAGCAGCTTGGAGGTTGTCTACGAGCAGTACTTC
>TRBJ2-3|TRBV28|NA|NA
CASTLGVTDTQYF
TGTGCCAGCACCTTGGGCGTTACAGATACGCAGTATTTT
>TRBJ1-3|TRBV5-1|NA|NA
CASSRDRETGNTIYF
TGCGCCAGCAGCAGGGACCGCGAAACTGGAAACACCATATATTTT
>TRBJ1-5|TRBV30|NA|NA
CAWSVRGDQPQHF
TGTGCCTGGAGTGTACGCGGAGATCAGCCCCAGCATTTT
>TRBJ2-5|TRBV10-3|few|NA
CAISEGEETQYF
TGTGCCATCAGTGAGGGGGAGGAGACCCAGTACTTC
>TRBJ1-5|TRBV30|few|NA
CAWREFRDQPQHF
TGTGCCTGGAGGGAGTTTCGGGACCAGCCCCAGCATTTT
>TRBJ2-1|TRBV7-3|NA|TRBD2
CASSSGLGFSYNEQFF
TGTGCCAGCAGCAGCGGACTAGGTTTCTCCTACAATGAGCAGTTCTTC
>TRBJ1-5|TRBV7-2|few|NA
CASSLEGFQPQHF
TGTGCCAGCAGCTTAGAGGGATTTCAGCCCCAGCATTTT
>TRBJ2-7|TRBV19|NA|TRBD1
CASSSLPGQGGNEQYF
TGTGCCAGTAGTAGCCTCCCTGGACAGGGAGGCAACGAGCAGTACTTC
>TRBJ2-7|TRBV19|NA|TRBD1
CASSTRDRAPFGQYF
TGTGCCAGTAGTACCCGGGACAGGGCCCCATTTGGGCAGTACTTC
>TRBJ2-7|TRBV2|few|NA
CASFRGGSYEQYF
TGTGCCAGCTTTAGGGGGGGATCCTACGAGCAGTACTTC
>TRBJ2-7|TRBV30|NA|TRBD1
CAWSAGTGGFEQYF
TGTGCCTGGAGTGCCGGGACAGGGGGCTTCGAGCAGTACTTC
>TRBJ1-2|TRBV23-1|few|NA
CASSQSLMGDDYGYTF
TGCGCCAGCAGTCAATCATTGATGGGCGACGACTATGGCTACACCTTC
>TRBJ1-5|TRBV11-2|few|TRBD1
CASSLGGTGAQPQHF
TGTGCCAGCAGCTTAGGCGGGACAGGGGCTCAGCCCCAGCATTTT
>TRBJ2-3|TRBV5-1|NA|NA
CASSLAGGGGGTDTQYF
TGCGCCAGCAGCTTGGCCGGAGGGGGGGGCGGCACAGATACGCAGTATTTT
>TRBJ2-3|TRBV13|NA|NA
CASRDRDTQYF
TGTGCCAGCAGGGACCGGGATACGCAGTATTTT
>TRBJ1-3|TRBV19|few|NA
CASSPGTSGNTIYF
TGTGCCAGTAGTCCCGGGACCTCTGGAAACACCATATATTTT
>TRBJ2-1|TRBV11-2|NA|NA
CASSLDLTGEQFF
TGTGCCAGCAGCTTAGATTTAACGGGTGAGCAGTTCTTC
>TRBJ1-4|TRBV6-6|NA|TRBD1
CASSYSRGPGEKLFF
TGTGCCAGCAGTTACTCGAGGGGGCCAGGAGAAAAACTGTTTTTT